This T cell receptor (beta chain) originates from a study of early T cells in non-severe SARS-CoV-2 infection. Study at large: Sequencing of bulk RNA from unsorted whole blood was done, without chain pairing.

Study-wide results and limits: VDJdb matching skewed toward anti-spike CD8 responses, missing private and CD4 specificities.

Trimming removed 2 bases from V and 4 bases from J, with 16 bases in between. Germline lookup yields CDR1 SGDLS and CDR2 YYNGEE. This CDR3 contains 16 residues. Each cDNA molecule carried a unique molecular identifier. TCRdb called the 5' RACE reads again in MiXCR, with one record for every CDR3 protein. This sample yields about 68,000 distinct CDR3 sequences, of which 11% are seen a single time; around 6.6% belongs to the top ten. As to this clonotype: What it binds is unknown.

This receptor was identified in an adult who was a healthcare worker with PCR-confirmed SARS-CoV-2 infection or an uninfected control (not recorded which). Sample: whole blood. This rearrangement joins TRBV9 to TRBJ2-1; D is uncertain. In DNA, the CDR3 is TGTGCCAGCAGCGTTCTAGGCCACCTCGAGTACAATGAGCAGTTCTTC. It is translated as CASSVLGHLEYNEQFF.